Presented here are 19 T cell receptor beta chains from one specimen sequenced in a study of T-cell reconstitution after alpha-beta-depleted transplantation in children. A TCRbeta library incorporating unique molecular identifiers was prepared. TCRdb re-called the PCR reads with MiXCR, one entry per CDR3 protein. Here the sample spans hundreds of thousands of distinct CDR3 sequences, just under 8.5% being singletons. Sequenced material: PBMCs, mostly from graft donor cells, taken 180 days after TCRalphabeta/CD19-depleted stem cell transplant. These receptors were obtained from a male patient aged 10 to 17 who had a stem cell transplant for acute lymphoblastic leukemia, so the T cells may come from the graft donor.

This clonotype was recorded many times. The chain uses TRBV28 and TRBJ2-5; D is perhaps TRBD1 (7 bases). The CDR3 has 15 amino acids. Germline V gene lookup returns CDR1 MDHEN and CDR2 SYDVKM. V was shortened by 5 bases and J by 2 bases, with 15 bases between the two germline ends. The DNA of the CDR3 is TGTGCCAGCAGTCACTACAGGGGAGGACAAGAGACCCAGTACTTC. Its protein product is CASSHYRGGQETQYF.

This clonotype was counted many times. The chain uses TRBV5-1 and TRBJ1-4; weak D call: TRBD1 (6 bases). CDR3 length: 17 amino acids. Trimming removed 1 base from V and 4 bases from J, with 17 bases in between. Germline values: CDR1 SGHRS, CDR2 YFSETQ. Here the CDR3 reads CASSLRPTGLDNEKLFF. The CDR3 bases are TGCGCCAGCAGCTTGCGGCCCACAGGGTTGGATAATGAAAAACTGTTTTTT.

This clonotype was seen ten or more times. The chain combines TRBV4-1 with TRBJ2-7; TRBD2 agrees at 9 bases. Trimming at V came to 0 bases and at J to 7 bases, leaving 7 bases not matched to a gene. This CDR3 comprises 15 residues. Germline lookup yields CDR1 MGHRA and CDR2 YSYEKL. CDR3 in DNA: TGCGCCAGCAGCCAAGATGCCCTAGCGGGACGGGAGCAGTACTTC. It is translated as CASSQDALAGREQYF.

This clonotype was observed at least ten times. The chain is built from TRBV14 and TRBJ2-6, with D hard to call. The CDR3 has 15 residues. V was trimmed by 6 bases and J by 0 bases, leaving 9 bases between them. The germline gives CDR1 SGHDN, CDR2 FVKESK. CDR3 protein: CASSGRRSGANVLTF. CDR3 nucleotides: TGTGCCAGCAGTGGACGGCGCTCTGGGGCCAACGTCCTGACTTTC.

This clonotype was seen ten or more times. The chain has TRBV15 and TRBJ2-7; D perhaps matches TRBD1 (5 bases). This CDR3 is built from 16 residues. V was pared by 0 bases and J by 0 bases, with 12 bases between. CDR1 and CDR2 (germline): LNHNV, YYDKDF (reference sequence). CDR3 coding DNA: TGTGCCACCAGCAGAGATGCCAGGGAAACCTCCTACGAGCAGTACTTC. Translating gives CATSRDARETSYEQYF.

Ten or more counts support this clonotype. The genes are TRBV20-1 and TRBJ2-1; D is possibly TRBD2 (5 bases). The germline V gene encodes CDR1 DFQATT and CDR2 SNEGSKA (reference sequence). CDR3 size: 15 residues. V was shortened by 1 base and J by 6 bases, with 16 bases between the two germline ends. The CDR3 loop is CSARVPGIIFNEQFF. The CDR3, as DNA: TGCAGTGCTAGAGTCCCGGGGATAATATTCAATGAGCAGTTCTTC.

This clonotype was found many times. This sequence joins TRBV20-1 and TRBJ2-3, with TRBD1 matching over 8 bases. Trimming at V came to 5 bases and at J to 8 bases, leaving 6 bases not matched to a gene. The CDR3 runs to 12 residues. Germline V CDR1 and CDR2: DFQATT, SNEGSKA (reference sequence). The CDR3 spells CSASIRGLTQYF. The DNA for the CDR3 is TGCAGTGCTTCGATCAGGGGGCTTACGCAGTATTTT.

Ten or more counts support this clonotype. This chain uses TRBV10-3 with TRBJ2-7; D is ambiguous. There are 11 residues in the CDR3. Trimming removed 6 bases at V and 5 bases at J, with 8 bases between. Germline values: CDR1 ENHRY, CDR2 SYGVKD. For the CDR3, the DNA is TGTGCCATCAGCCGTAAAGACGAGCAGTACTTC. Its translation is CAISRKDEQYF.

Notes on this clonotype: This may be a read error, as it is one base from a much larger clone. The V call is TRBV4-2, the J call TRBJ1-5; 9 bases are a match to TRBD1. The CDR3 has 15 amino acids. The germline V gene has CDR1 LGHNA and CDR2 YNFKEQ. The CDR3 region is CASGQETGGRQPQHF. The CDR3 nucleotides read TGTGCCAGCGGCCAAGAAACAGGGGGCCGGCAGCCCCAGCATTTT.

This clonotype was seen repeatedly, ten times or more. The CDR3 protein is CASSRTSGGATGTGELFF. Written as DNA, the CDR3 is TGTGCCAGCAGCAGGACTAGCGGGGGGGCCACGGGAACCGGGGAGCTGTTTTTT. The genes are TRBV9 and TRBJ2-2; 15 positions match TRBD2. Per the germline V gene, CDR1 is SGDLS and CDR2 is YYNGEE. V shed 4 bases, J shed 5 bases, and the junction held 9 bases outside the gene matches. This CDR3 comprises 18 residues.

There are many counts of this clonotype. The CDR3 DNA follows: TGTGCCAGCAGTCGACACAGAACCCGCTACGAGCAGTACTTC. It is translated as CASSRHRTRYEQYF. The V and J genes are TRBV28 and TRBJ2-7; no definite D call. The CDR3 extends over 14 amino acids. V shed 5 bases and J shed 3 bases, with 14 bases lying between them. Germline V gene data show CDR1 as MDHEN and CDR2 as SYDVKM.

In its sample, this clonotype was seen many times. The chain recombines TRBV7-9 with TRBJ2-7; D is tentatively TRBD1 or TRBD2 (5 bases each). Trimming left V 2 bases short and J 0 bases short, with 14 bases between. Germline assignment: CDR1 SEHNR and CDR2 FQNEAQ (reference sequence). The CDR3 length is 16 residues. CDR3 residues: CASSLHLGDRSYEQYF. Written as DNA, the CDR3 is TGTGCCAGCAGCTTACATTTGGGGGACCGCTCCTACGAGCAGTACTTC.

Turning to this clonotype: A much larger clone is a single base away; this may be a read error. Lacking the conserved final phenylalanine or tryptophan, this CDR3 likely reflects a read error. This chain uses TRBV6-4 with TRBJ2-1; D may be TRBD2 (7 bases). The CDR3 contains 14 residues. Deletions cut 4 bases from V and 5 bases from J, with 12 bases between. CDR1 is MRHNA, CDR2 SNTAGT, per germline. In DNA form, the CDR3 reads TGTGCCAGCAGTGGTGAGGGGGGGAACAATGAGCAGTTCCTC. It is translated as CASSGEGGNNEQFL.

In this sample, this clonotype turned up many times. This chain uses TRBV2 with TRBJ2-2; D may be TRBD1 or TRBD2 (5 bases each). Deletions cut 6 bases from V and 5 bases from J, with 10 bases between. CDR1 is SNHLY and CDR2 is FYNNEI in the germline V gene. The CDR3 covers 13 residues. This CDR3 reads CASRRGPTGELFF. CDR3 sequence (DNA): TGTGCCAGCAGACGGGGACCAACCGGGGAGCTGTTTTTT.

Concerning this clonotype itself: This may be a read error, as it is one base from a much larger clone. The chain combines TRBV3-1 with TRBJ2-1, with 7 nucleotides matching TRBD2. This CDR3 region has 17 residues. Germline CDR1 reads LGHDT; CDR2 reads YNNKEL (reference sequence). The CDR3 DNA reads as TGTGCCACCAGCCAAGACTTGGCGGGGGTATCCTACAATGAGCAGTTCTTC. Its translation: CATSQDLAGVSYNEQFF.

Ten or more counts support this clonotype. The chain has TRBV20-1 and TRBJ2-3; D perhaps matches TRBD2 (6 bases). Between the trimmed V and J ends, which lost 3 bases and 0 bases, there was a span of 13 bases. The CDR3 runs to 15 residues. CDR1 DFQATT and CDR2 SNEGSKA come from the germline V gene (reference sequence). The CDR3 spells CSARAIAVSTDTQYF. For the CDR3, the DNA is TGCAGTGCTAGGGCCATAGCGGTTAGCACAGATACGCAGTATTTT.

This clonotype was seen repeatedly, ten times or more. This chain connects TRBV12-3 or TRBV12-4 to TRBJ2-6, with D perhaps given as TRBD1 or TRBD2 (6 bases each). This CDR3 is 16 amino acids long. The ends were cut back, 4 bases at V and 3 bases at J, with 13 bases in the middle. The CDR3 sequence is CASSSLGGLGANVLTF. CDR3 DNA sequence: TGTGCCAGCAGTTCCCTGGGGGGCCTTGGGGCCAACGTCCTGACTTTC.

Details on this clonotype: This may stem from a read error, because a much larger clone lies one nucleotide away. This sequence joins TRBV9 and TRBJ2-6; tentatively, D is TRBD1 (7 bases). The CDR3 spans 16 residues. Germline CDR1 is SGDLS and CDR2 is YYNGEE. For the CDR3, the DNA is TGTGCCAGCACCAAATCAGGGGGAGGAGGGGCCGACGTCCTGACTTTC. This translates into CASTKSGGGGADVLTF.

This clonotype was counted many times. The chain joins TRBV2 to TRBJ2-7; D possibly uses TRBD1 or TRBD2 (5 bases each). CDR1 SNHLY and CDR2 FYNNEI come from the germline V gene. Trimming left V 7 bases short and J 3 bases short, with 13 bases between. This CDR3 is 13 amino acids long. The CDR3 nucleotides are TGTGCCAGCAATGGGGGAAGCGGCTACGAGCAGTACTTC. It encodes CASNGGSGYEQYF. Drawing the rest from reference TRBV2 and TRBJ2-7, the complete variable domain is EPEVTQTPSHQVTQMGQEVILRCVPISNHLYFYWYRQILGQKVEFLVSFYNNEISEKSEIFDDQFSVERPDGSNFTLKIRSTKLEDSAMYFCASNGGSGYEQYFGPGTRLTVT.